This T cell receptor (beta chain) was sequenced during a study of identical twins. V dropped 9 bases and J dropped 4 bases, with 16 bases sitting between them. This CDR3 region has 13 residues. Per germline, CDR1 SGHRS and CDR2 YFSETQ. TCRdb used MiXCR to reprocess the 5' RACE reads, holding one entry per CDR3 protein. The sample lists approximately 260,000 distinct CDR3 sequences, over 11% occurring once. Study-wide results and caveats: Among monozygotic twins, out-of-frame TCR alpha sharing exceeded what models predicted. Out-of-frame alpha sequences common to twins were enriched for low generation probability. Memory repertoires showed no such pattern, whereas abundant cord blood beta clonotypes carried fewer insertions. Conclusions rested on cross-sectional statistics rather than following the same donors.

The sample holds one count of this clonotype. What it binds is unknown. This clonotype was sampled from a woman in her late teens or twenties in good health. The genes are TRBV5-1 and TRBJ2-5; no definite D call. Sample: memory (CD45RO+) T cells sorted from blood. The CDR3 here is CAISVGSTETQYF. For the CDR3, the DNA is TGCGCCATCTCGGTCGGTTCCACAGAGACCCAGTACTTC.